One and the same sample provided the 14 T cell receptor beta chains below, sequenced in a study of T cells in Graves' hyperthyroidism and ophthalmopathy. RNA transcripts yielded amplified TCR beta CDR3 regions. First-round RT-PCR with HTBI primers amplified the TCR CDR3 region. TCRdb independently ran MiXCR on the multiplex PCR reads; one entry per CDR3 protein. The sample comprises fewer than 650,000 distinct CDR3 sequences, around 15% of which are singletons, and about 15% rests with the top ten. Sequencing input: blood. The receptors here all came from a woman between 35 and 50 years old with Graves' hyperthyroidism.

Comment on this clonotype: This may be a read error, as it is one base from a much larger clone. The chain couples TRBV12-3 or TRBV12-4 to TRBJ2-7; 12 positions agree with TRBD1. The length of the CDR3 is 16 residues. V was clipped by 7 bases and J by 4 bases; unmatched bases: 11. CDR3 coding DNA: TGTGCCAGCAACTTATATCCGGGACAGGGGGCTTACGAGCAGTACTTC. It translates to CASNLYPGQGAYEQYF.

This chain's CDR3 is CSVGGTSGRAPTGELFF. In DNA form, the CDR3 reads TGCAGCGTTGGGGGGACTAGCGGGAGAGCCCCCACCGGGGAGCTGTTTTTT. The chain has TRBV29-1 and TRBJ2-2; 14 bases line up with TRBD2. V was clipped by 4 bases and J by 4 bases; unmatched bases: 8. The CDR3 sequence is 17 residues long. CDR1 is SQVTM, CDR2 ANQGSEA, per germline.

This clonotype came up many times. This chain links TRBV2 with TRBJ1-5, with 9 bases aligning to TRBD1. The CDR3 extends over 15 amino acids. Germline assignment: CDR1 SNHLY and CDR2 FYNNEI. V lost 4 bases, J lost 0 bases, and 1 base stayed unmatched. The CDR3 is CASSGTGDSNQPQHF. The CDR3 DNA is TGTGCCAGCAGTGGGACAGGGGATAGCAATCAGCCCCAGCATTTT.

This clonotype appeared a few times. CDR3 loop: CASSSGQGNIQPQHF. CDR3 sequence (DNA): TGTGCCAGCAGTTCTGGACAGGGGAACATTCAGCCCCAGCATTTT. The rearrangement links TRBV28 to TRBJ1-5; the match to TRBD1 covers 9 bases. The V and J ends lost 4 bases and 6 bases, in that order; junction bases with no gene match: 7. Germline V gene lookup returns CDR1 MDHEN and CDR2 SYDVKM. This CDR3 is 15 amino acids long.

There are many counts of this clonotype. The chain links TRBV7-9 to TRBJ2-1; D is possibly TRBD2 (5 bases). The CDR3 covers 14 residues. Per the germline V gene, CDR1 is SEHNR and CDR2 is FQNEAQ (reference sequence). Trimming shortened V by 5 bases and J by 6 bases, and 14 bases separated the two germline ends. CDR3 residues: CASSRIGLGNEQFF. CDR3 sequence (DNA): TGTGCCAGCAGCCGAATCGGACTGGGCAATGAGCAGTTCTTC.

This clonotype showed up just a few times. This CDR3 reads CASSHPGAGKNTGELFF. The CDR3 coding sequence is TGCGCCAGCAGCCATCCCGGGGCAGGGAAGAACACCGGGGAGCTGTTTTTT. The V and J genes are TRBV4-1 and TRBJ2-2, with D perhaps TRBD1 or TRBD2 (5 bases each). The CDR3 has 17 residues. The V and J ends lost 3 bases and 1 base respectively, with 15 bases between them. Germline V gene data show CDR1 as MGHRA and CDR2 as YSYEKL.

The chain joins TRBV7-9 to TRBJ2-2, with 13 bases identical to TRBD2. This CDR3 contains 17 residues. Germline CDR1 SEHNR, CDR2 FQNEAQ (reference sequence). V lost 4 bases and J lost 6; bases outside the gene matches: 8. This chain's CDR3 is CASSWGLAGIIAGELFF. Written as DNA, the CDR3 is TGTGCCAGCAGCTGGGGACTAGCGGGAATTATCGCCGGGGAGCTGTTTTTT.

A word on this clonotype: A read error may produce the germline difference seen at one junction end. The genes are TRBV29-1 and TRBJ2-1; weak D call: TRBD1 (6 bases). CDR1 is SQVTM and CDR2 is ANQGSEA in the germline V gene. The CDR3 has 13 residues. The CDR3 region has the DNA TGCAGCGTCGCCCCTGGACAGTACAATGAGCAGTCCTTC. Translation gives CSVAPGQYNEQSF.

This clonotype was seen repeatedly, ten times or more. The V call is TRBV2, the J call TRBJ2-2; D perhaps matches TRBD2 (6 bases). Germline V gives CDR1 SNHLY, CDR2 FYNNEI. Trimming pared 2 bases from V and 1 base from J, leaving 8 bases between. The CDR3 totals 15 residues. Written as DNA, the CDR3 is TGTGCCAGCAGTGAAAGCGGGCGGAACACCGGGGAGCTGTTTTTT. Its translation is CASSESGRNTGELFF. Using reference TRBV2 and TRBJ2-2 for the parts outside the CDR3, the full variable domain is EPEVTQTPSHQVTQMGQEVILRCVPISNHLYFYWYRQILGQKVEFLVSFYNNEISEKSEIFDDQFSVERPDGSNFTLKIRSTKLEDSAMYFCASSESGRNTGELFFGEGSRLTVL.

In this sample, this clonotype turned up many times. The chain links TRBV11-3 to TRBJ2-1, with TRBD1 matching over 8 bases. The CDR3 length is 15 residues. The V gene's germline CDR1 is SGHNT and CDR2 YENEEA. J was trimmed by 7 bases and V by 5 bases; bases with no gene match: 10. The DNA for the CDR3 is TGTGCCAGCAGCCCAGGACAGGGTTTGGAGAATGAGCAGTTCTTC. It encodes CASSPGQGLENEQFF.

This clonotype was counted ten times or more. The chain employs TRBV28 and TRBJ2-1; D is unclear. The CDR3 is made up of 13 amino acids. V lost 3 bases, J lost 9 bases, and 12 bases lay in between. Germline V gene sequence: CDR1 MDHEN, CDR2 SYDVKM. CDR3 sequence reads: CASSFQFPSEQFF. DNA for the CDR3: TGTGCCAGCAGTTTTCAGTTCCCTAGTGAGCAGTTCTTC.

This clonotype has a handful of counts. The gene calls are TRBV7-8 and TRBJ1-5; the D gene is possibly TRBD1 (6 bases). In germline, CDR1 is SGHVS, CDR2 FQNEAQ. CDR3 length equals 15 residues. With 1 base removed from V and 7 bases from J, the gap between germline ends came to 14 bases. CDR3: CASSLEAGAFQPQHF. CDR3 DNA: TGTGCCAGCAGCTTAGAGGCAGGGGCCTTCCAGCCCCAGCATTTT.

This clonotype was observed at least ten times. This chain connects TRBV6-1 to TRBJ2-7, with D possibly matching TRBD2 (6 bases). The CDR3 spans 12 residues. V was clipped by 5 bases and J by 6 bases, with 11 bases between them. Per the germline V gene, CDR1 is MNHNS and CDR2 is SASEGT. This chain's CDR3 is CASSLGGTEQYF. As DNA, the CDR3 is TGTGCCAGCAGTTTGGGGGGAACCGAGCAGTACTTC.

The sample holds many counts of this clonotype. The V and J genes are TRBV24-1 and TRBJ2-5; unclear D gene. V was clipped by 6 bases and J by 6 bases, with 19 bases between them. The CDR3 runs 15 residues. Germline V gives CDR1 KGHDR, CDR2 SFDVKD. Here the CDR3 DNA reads TGTGCCACCAGTTCTACGGGTGAAGGAAAAAAGACCCAGTACTTC. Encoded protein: CATSSTGEGKKTQYF.